These T cell receptor beta chains were read from a single sample in a study of cytomegalovirus exposure and HLA in healthy donors. Some clones are missing from TCRdb's copy, which holds only in-frame ones; the method was immunoSEQ multiplex PCR. The sample lists tens of thousands of clones; just over 70% were seen once. Sequenced: PBMCs. These receptors came from a man in his fifties or sixties in good health and CMV-seronegative. Both conserved end residues are part of each CDR3. D genes are given only for firm matches. Size is stated for part of the rows, as once, few or many counts, or as a class when the clone is expanded.

abundance: -
d_gene: TRBD1
j_gene: TRBJ1-2
v_gene: TRBV14
CDR3aa: CASSQPGQGHYGYTF
CDR3nt: TGTGCCAGCAGCCAACCGGGACAGGGGCACTATGGCTACACCTTC

abundance: -
d_gene: TRBD1
j_gene: TRBJ2-1
v_gene: TRBV2
CDR3aa: CASSLRTGGRNEQFF
CDR3nt: TGTGCCAGCAGCCTCCGGACAGGGGGTCGAAATGAGCAGTTCTTC

abundance: -
d_gene: TRBD1
j_gene: TRBJ1-2
v_gene: TRBV5-6
CDR3aa: CASSLGTAIRYTF
CDR3nt: TGTGCCAGCAGCCTTGGGACAGCTATCCGCTACACCTTC

abundance: -
d_gene: -
j_gene: TRBJ1-6
v_gene: TRBV5-1
CDR3aa: CASSLGASSYNSPLHF
CDR3nt: TGCGCCAGCAGCTTGGGGGCCAGCTCCTATAATTCACCCCTCCACTTT

abundance: -
d_gene: TRBD1
j_gene: TRBJ1-4
v_gene: TRBV5-1
CDR3aa: CASSLEGDSREKLFF
CDR3nt: TGCGCCAGCAGCTTGGAAGGGGACAGCCGCGAAAAACTGTTTTTT

abundance: -
d_gene: -
j_gene: TRBJ1-2
v_gene: TRBV4-3
CDR3aa: CASSQDGGVGGYTF
CDR3nt: TGCGCCAGCAGCCAAGATGGAGGGGTGGGGGGCTACACCTTC

abundance: few
d_gene: TRBD2
j_gene: TRBJ2-3
v_gene: TRBV27
CDR3aa: CASSSWTSGGHGGTDTQYF
CDR3nt: TGTGCCAGCAGCTCCTGGACTAGCGGGGGCCACGGGGGCACAGATACGCAGTATTTT

abundance: -
d_gene: -
j_gene: TRBJ1-1
v_gene: TRBV2
CDR3aa: CASSGEGNTEAFF
CDR3nt: TGTGCCAGCAGCGGTGAGGGGAACACTGAAGCTTTCTTT

abundance: -
d_gene: TRBD1
j_gene: TRBJ1-4
v_gene: TRBV6-1
CDR3aa: CASSEGEGQFEKLFF
CDR3nt: TGTGCCAGCAGTGAAGGAGAGGGACAGTTCGAAAAACTGTTTTTT

abundance: -
d_gene: TRBD1
j_gene: TRBJ2-7
v_gene: TRBV7-2
CDR3aa: CATSTGPYEQYF
CDR3nt: TGTGCCACTTCGACAGGGCCTTACGAGCAGTACTTC

abundance: -
d_gene: TRBD1
j_gene: TRBJ2-7
v_gene: TRBV5-1
CDR3aa: CASSARDRRDEQYF
CDR3nt: TGCGCCAGCAGCGCCAGGGACAGGAGAGACGAGCAGTACTTC

abundance: -
d_gene: -
j_gene: TRBJ2-3
v_gene: TRBV7-2
CDR3aa: CASSSPGQPPQYF
CDR3nt: TGTGCCAGCAGCTCTCCAGGACAGCCACCGCAGTATTTT

abundance: -
d_gene: -
j_gene: TRBJ1-1
v_gene: TRBV6-4
CDR3aa: CASSETVNTEAFF
CDR3nt: TGTGCCAGCAGTGAGACAGTGAACACTGAAGCTTTCTTT

abundance: -
d_gene: TRBD2
j_gene: TRBJ2-3
v_gene: TRBV4-3
CDR3aa: CASSQRLAGVTDTQYF
CDR3nt: TGCGCCAGCAGCCAAAGACTAGCGGGGGTCACAGATACGCAGTATTTT

abundance: -
d_gene: -
j_gene: TRBJ1-4
v_gene: TRBV6-1
CDR3aa: CASSAGAANEKLFF
CDR3nt: TGTGCCAGCAGTGCAGGGGCTGCTAATGAAAAACTGTTTTTT

abundance: few
d_gene: TRBD2
j_gene: TRBJ2-6
v_gene: TRBV4-1
CDR3aa: CASSQDGGAGRTGANVLTF
CDR3nt: TGCGCCAGCAGCCAAGATGGGGGAGCGGGGAGGACTGGGGCCAACGTCCTGACTTTC

abundance: -
d_gene: -
j_gene: TRBJ1-1
v_gene: TRBV19
CDR3aa: CASSGTQNTEAFF
CDR3nt: TGTGCCAGCTCTGGGACACAGAACACTGAAGCTTTCTTT

abundance: -
d_gene: TRBD1
j_gene: TRBJ1-2
v_gene: TRBV7-9
CDR3aa: CASSFTGTGGEGYTF
CDR3nt: TGTGCCAGCAGCTTTACCGGGACAGGGGGCGAAGGCTACACCTTC

abundance: -
d_gene: -
j_gene: TRBJ2-1
v_gene: TRBV20-1
CDR3aa: CSAESSRQFF
CDR3nt: TGCAGTGCTGAGAGTAGTAGGCAGTTCTTC

abundance: -
d_gene: TRBD2
j_gene: TRBJ2-7
v_gene: TRBV28
CDR3aa: CASRPTSGVSYEQYF
CDR3nt: TGTGCCAGCAGGCCGACTAGCGGAGTCTCCTACGAGCAGTACTTC

abundance: -
d_gene: TRBD1
j_gene: TRBJ2-7
v_gene: TRBV6-4
CDR3aa: CASSGWTGTEPTYEQYF
CDR3nt: TGTGCCAGCAGTGGATGGACAGGGACAGAGCCCACCTACGAGCAGTACTTC